Listed here are 16 T cell receptor beta chains from one sample, sequenced in a study of identifying expanded T cells in peripheral blood. Sequencing was performed with immunoSEQ multiplex PCR; in TCRdb, only in-frame clones are kept and a portion is missing. The sample has more than 45,000 clones; around nine tenths are singletons. The source material was blood. The receptors stem from a person aged 18-69 years in good health.

This chain uses TRBV6-7 with TRBJ1-6, with 9 bases matching TRBD1. TRBV6-7 falls under the ORF class, with uncertain function. This CDR3 is built from 17 residues. Trimming took 5 bases from V and 3 from J; bases not matched to a gene: 8. CDR3 region: CASSHHRDRVYNSPLHF. The CDR3 DNA reads as TGTGCCAGCAGTCACCACCGGGACAGGGTCTATAATTCACCCCTCCACTTT.

The J gene is TRBJ2-7, the V gene TRBV19; D might be TRBD2 (6 bases). CDR1 LNHDA and CDR2 SQIVND come from the germline V gene (reference sequence). The CDR3 extends over 14 amino acids. V was cut by 4 bases and J by 3 bases, with 13 bases left in between. The CDR3 region is CASSRLEGGYEQYF. In nucleotides, the CDR3 is TGTGCCAGTAGTAGGCTCGAGGGAGGCTACGAGCAGTACTTC. The variable domain in full, with the rest retrieved from reference TRBV19 and TRBJ2-7, is DGGITQSPKYLFRKEGQNVTLSCEQNLNHDAMYWYRQDPGQGLRLIYYSQIVNDFQKGDIAEGYSVSREKKESFPLTVTSAQKNPTAFYLCASSRLEGGYEQYFGPGTRLTVT.

The chain uses TRBV21-1 and TRBJ2-2; the table gives TRBD2 as D, unverified against the DNA. TRBV21-1 is a pseudogene. This CDR3 has 13 residues. In DNA form, the CDR3 reads TGTGCCAGCAGCCTCCTACACGGGGGGGAGCTGTTTTTT. The encoded protein is CASSLLHGGELFF.

The J gene is TRBJ1-3, the V gene TRBV7-9; D gene uncertain. Trimming removed 3 bases from V and 1 base from J, with 10 bases in between. CDR3 length: 15 amino acids. CDR1 is SEHNR and CDR2 is FQNEAQ in the germline V gene (reference sequence). DNA for the CDR3: TGTGCCAGCAGCTTGTTACGGGGATCTGGAAACACCATATATTTT. Protein sequence: CASSLLRGSGNTIYF.

This chain connects TRBV30 to TRBJ1-1, with D perhaps TRBD1 (5 bases). Germline lookup yields CDR1 GTSNPN and CDR2 SVGIG (reference sequence). The V and J ends lost 6 bases and 1 base respectively, with 18 bases between them. This CDR3 has 15 amino acids. CDR3 coding DNA: TGTGCCTGTGGGGGGAGGATAAATAAGAACACTGAAGCTTTCTTT. It encodes CACGGRINKNTEAFF.

V and J are TRBV11-2 and TRBJ2-1, with 9 nucleotides matching TRBD2. There are 16 residues in the CDR3. CDR1 and CDR2 from the germline V gene are SGHAT and FQNNGV. The ends lost 7 bases at V and 4 bases at J; junction bases unmatched: 11. The CDR3 DNA reads as TGTGCCAGCACCGTAGCGGGAGCGCCCGTTTACAATGAGCAGTTCTTC. This gives the protein CASTVAGAPVYNEQFF.

The chain has TRBV15 and TRBJ1-4; D gene uncertain. Germline CDR1 and CDR2: LNHNV and YYDKDF (reference sequence). The CDR3 has 11 residues. The germline V and J ends were trimmed by 8 bases and 5 bases, with 6 bases remaining between them. This CDR3 reads CATQGNEKLFF. The DNA for the CDR3 is TGTGCCACCCAAGGAAATGAAAAACTGTTTTTT.

This chain connects TRBV4-3 to TRBJ1-1, with D maybe TRBD1 (6 bases). The ends were cut back, 3 bases at V and 1 base at J, with 9 bases in the middle. CDR1 and CDR2 from the germline V gene are LGHNA and YSLEER. The length of the CDR3 is 14 residues. CDR3 sequence: CASSQGGPNTEAFF. In DNA form, the CDR3 reads TGCGCCAGCAGCCAGGGGGGCCCGAACACTGAAGCTTTCTTT.

The rearrangement uses TRBV5-1 and TRBJ2-3; D is possibly TRBD1 (6 bases). V dropped 5 bases and J dropped 3 bases, with 7 bases sitting between them. This CDR3 contains 12 residues. Germline V gives CDR1 SGHRS, CDR2 YFSETQ. In DNA form, the CDR3 reads TGCGCCAGCAGAACAGGGACAGATACGCAGTATTTT. Translated, it gives CASRTGTDTQYF.

CDR3 amino acids: CSVEVLDSSYGYTF. DNA for the CDR3: TGCAGCGTTGAGGTCCTCGACAGTTCTTATGGCTACACCTTC. The chain uses TRBV29-1 and TRBJ1-2; D perhaps matches TRBD1 (5 bases). Trimming cost V 3 bases and J 5 bases, with 16 bases left between them. CDR3 size: 14 residues. From germline, CDR1 is SQVTM and CDR2 ANQGSEA.

The rearrangement links TRBV9 to TRBJ2-7, with D possibly being TRBD2 (5 bases). The CDR3 sequence is 13 residues long. Trimming stripped 0 bases from V and 9 bases from J, with 13 bases between. Germline CDR1 and CDR2: SGDLS and YYNGEE. The CDR3 sequence is CASSVGGSAGQYF. In DNA, the CDR3 is TGTGCCAGCAGCGTAGGGGGTTCGGCGGGGCAGTACTTC.

This chain links TRBV19 with TRBJ2-2; tentative D call: TRBD1 (6 bases). The CDR3 is made up of 15 amino acids. The V gene's germline CDR1 is LNHDA and CDR2 SQIVND (reference sequence). Trimming cost V 6 bases and J 2 bases, with 13 bases left between them. The CDR3 coding sequence is TGTGCCAGTAGGAGCCAGACAGGTAACACCGGGGAGCTGTTTTTT. It yields the protein CASRSQTGNTGELFF.

CDR3 nucleotide sequence: TGTGCCAGCAGCTTCAGTGGCGGGAAAACTGAAGCTTTCTTT. Translation gives CASSFSGGKTEAFF. The chain has TRBV7-8 and TRBJ1-1; D is uncertain. This CDR3 comprises 14 residues. The ends were cut back, 3 bases at V and 5 bases at J, with 13 bases in the middle. The V gene's germline CDR1 is SGHVS and CDR2 FQNEAQ.

The V call is TRBV4-3, the J call TRBJ1-1; D gene ambiguous. Trimming took off 0 bases at V and 6 bases at J, with 11 bases between the two ends. CDR3 length: 14 amino acids. CDR1 is LGHNA, CDR2 YSLEER, per germline. CDR3 in DNA: TGCGCCAGCAGCCAAGATACGAGTCGGGCTGAAGCTTTCTTT. It specifies CASSQDTSRAEAFF.

This chain links TRBV19 with TRBJ1-1; D is ambiguous. This CDR3 spans 13 amino acids. Germline V CDR1 and CDR2: LNHDA, SQIVND (reference sequence). V gave up 8 bases and J gave up 0 bases, with 10 bases separating them. The CDR3 DNA follows: TGTGCCAGTCGACCGCTATTGAACACTGAAGCTTTCTTT. Its protein is CASRPLLNTEAFF. Full variable domain (remainder filled in from reference TRBV19 and TRBJ1-1): DGGITQSPKYLFRKEGQNVTLSCEQNLNHDAMYWYRQDPGQGLRLIYYSQIVNDFQKGDIAEGYSVSREKKESFPLTVTSAQKNPTAFYLCASRPLLNTEAFFGQGTRLTVV.

The genes are TRBV7-3 and TRBJ2-3; 8 positions agree with TRBD2. This CDR3 is built from 14 residues. Trimming at V came to 4 bases and at J to 2 bases, leaving 2 bases not matched to a gene. The germline CDR1 and CDR2 sequences are SGHTA and FQGTGA. The CDR3 sequence is CASSSGLATDTQYF. The CDR3 DNA follows: TGTGCCAGCAGCTCAGGACTAGCCACAGATACGCAGTATTTT.